This T cell receptor (beta chain) was recovered during a study of human T cells and chemical hapten exposure. Study at large: A 2 cm by 2 cm inner upper arm patch received 2% DPC for sensitization. Patch tests applied 0.01% DPC to the upper back and were scored after 6 days.

Worth noting for this clonotype: Antigen specificity is unknown.

The time point: patch test 1, 2 weeks after DPC sensitization. Treatment indicated: therapeutic diphenylcyclopropenone sensitization with weekly scalp DPC. Study-wide results and caveats: The number of TCRs above 1 in 1000 frequency did not change after DPC sensitization.

TCRdb called the RACE reads again in MiXCR, with one record for every CDR3 protein. This table has fewer than 500,000 distinct CDR3 sequences, 4% to 5.5% appearing once. CDR3 length: 13 amino acids. With 6 bases removed from V and 1 base from J, the gap between germline ends came to 13 bases. Germline loops: CDR1 DFQATT, CDR2 SNEGSKA (reference sequence). The clonotype was recovered from a woman in her forties or fifties with alopecia areata. Some clones in this sample may be carry-over from other donors' samples. This material consisted of whole blood, taken in connection with sensitization to the hapten diphenylcyclopropenone (DPC). V is TRBV20-1 and J is TRBJ2-7; D perhaps matches TRBD2 (6 bases). CDR3 region: CSADFSGSYEQYF. CDR3 bases: TGCAGTGCCGATTTTAGCGGTTCCTACGAGCAGTACTTC.